This T cell receptor beta chain was sequenced for a study of blood T cells in healthy people across ages. Study conclusions and caveats: Total diversity from one million sequenced T cells was likely underestimated. Higher diversity, along with more naive CD4+ cells, distinguished long-lived donors from aged donors.

A J-beta primer mix and a sample-barcoded 5' primer were used in a second PCR of roughly 6 to 11 cycles. Each sample provided no less than 3 million CDR3-containing paired-end reads. TCRdb re-derived calls from the 5' RACE reads in MiXCR, one entry per CDR3 protein. This sample yields about 1.4 million distinct CDR3 sequences, of which 55% to 75% are seen a single time; about 6.7% belongs to the top ten. This clonotype was recorded a few times. As yet, its antigen is unknown. Germline-derived CDR1 and CDR2 are SGHDT and YYEEEE. Trimming cost V 2 bases and J 1 base, with 16 bases left between them. This CDR3 is 17 amino acids long.

Sequencing input: blood. The chain recombines TRBV5-6 with TRBJ2-4, with D possibly being TRBD1 (6 bases). The clonotype comes from a man between 18 and 29 years old in good health. The CDR3 DNA sequence: TGTGCCAGCAGCTTCCGGCAGGGGAGTTCGGCCAAAAACATTCAGTACTTC. As protein: CASSFRQGSSAKNIQYF.